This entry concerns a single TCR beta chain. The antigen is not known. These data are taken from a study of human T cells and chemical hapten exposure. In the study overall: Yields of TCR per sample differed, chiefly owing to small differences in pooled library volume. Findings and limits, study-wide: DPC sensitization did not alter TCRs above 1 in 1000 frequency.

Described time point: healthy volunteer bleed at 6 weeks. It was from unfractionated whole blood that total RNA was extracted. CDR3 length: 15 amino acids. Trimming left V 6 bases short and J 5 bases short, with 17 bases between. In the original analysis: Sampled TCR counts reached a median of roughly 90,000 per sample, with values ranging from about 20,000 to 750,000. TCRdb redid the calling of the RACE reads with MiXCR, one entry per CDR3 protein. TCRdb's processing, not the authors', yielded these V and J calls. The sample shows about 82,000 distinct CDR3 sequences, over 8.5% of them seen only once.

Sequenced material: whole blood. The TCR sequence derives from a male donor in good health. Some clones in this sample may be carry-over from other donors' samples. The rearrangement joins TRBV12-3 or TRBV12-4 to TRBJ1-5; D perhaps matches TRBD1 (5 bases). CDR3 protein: CASRLGGVVHQPQHF. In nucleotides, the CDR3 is TGTGCCAGCAGGTTGGGGGGGGTAGTACATCAGCCCCAGCATTTT.